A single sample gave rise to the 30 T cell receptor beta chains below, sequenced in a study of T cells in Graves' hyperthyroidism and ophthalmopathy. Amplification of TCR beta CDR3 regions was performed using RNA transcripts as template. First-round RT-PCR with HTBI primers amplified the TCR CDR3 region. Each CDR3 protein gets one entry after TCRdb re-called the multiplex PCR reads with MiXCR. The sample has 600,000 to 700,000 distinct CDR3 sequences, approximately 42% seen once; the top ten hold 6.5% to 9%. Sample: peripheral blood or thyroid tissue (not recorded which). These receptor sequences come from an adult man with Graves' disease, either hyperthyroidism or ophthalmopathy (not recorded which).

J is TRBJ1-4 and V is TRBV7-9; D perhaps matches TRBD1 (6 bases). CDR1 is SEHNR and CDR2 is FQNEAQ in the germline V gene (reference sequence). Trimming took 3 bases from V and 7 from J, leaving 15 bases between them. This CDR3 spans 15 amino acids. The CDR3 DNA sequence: TGTGCCAGCAGCTTCCGGGACAACTCGCCTGAAAAACTGTTTTTT. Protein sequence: CASSFRDNSPEKLFF.

The CDR3 DNA follows: TGCAGCGTTGTCACAGGGGACCGAGCTAACTATGGCTACACCTTC. It specifies CSVVTGDRANYGYTF. The genes are TRBV29-1 and TRBJ1-2, with 7 bases lining up with TRBD1. The junction had 8 bases not matched to a gene; V was cut back by 4 bases and J by 0 bases. In germline, CDR1 is SQVTM, CDR2 ANQGSEA. This CDR3 comprises 15 residues.

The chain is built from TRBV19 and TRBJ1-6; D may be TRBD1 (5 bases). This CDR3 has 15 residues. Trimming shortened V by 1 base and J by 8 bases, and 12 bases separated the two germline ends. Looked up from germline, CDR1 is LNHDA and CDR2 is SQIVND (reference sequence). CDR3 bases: TGTGCCAGTAGTATAGTAGGGGAAAACGATTCACCCCTCCACTTT. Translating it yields CASSIVGENDSPLHF. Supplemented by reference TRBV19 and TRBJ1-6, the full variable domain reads DGGITQSPKYLFRKEGQNVTLSCEQNLNHDAMYWYRQDPGQGLRLIYYSQIVNDFQKGDIAEGYSVSREKKESFPLTVTSAQKNPTAFYLCASSIVGENDSPLHFGNGTRLTVT.

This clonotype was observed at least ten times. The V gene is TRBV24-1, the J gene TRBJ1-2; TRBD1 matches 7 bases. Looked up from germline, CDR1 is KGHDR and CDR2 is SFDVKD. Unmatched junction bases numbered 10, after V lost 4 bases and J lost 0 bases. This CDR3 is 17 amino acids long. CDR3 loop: CATSDQPSDRTNYGYTF. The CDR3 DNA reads TGTGCCACCAGTGACCAACCCTCGGACAGGACTAACTATGGCTACACCTTC.

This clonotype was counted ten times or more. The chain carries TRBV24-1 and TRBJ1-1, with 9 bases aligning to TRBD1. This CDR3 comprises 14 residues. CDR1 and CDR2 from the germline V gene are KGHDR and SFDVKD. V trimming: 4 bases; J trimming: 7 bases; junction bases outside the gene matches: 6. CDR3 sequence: CATSDSLTGGEAFF. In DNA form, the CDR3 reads TGTGCCACCAGTGACTCACTGACAGGGGGTGAAGCTTTCTTT.

CDR3 bases: TGTGCCAGCAGCCTGGGACAGGGAGCAAACACCATATATTTT. Its protein is CASSLGQGANTIYF. The chain couples TRBV25-1 to TRBJ1-3, with 9 bases identical to TRBD1. The CDR3 extends over 14 amino acids. V was clipped by 6 bases and J by 6 bases; unmatched bases: 6. Germline V CDR1 and CDR2: MGHDK, SYGVNS.

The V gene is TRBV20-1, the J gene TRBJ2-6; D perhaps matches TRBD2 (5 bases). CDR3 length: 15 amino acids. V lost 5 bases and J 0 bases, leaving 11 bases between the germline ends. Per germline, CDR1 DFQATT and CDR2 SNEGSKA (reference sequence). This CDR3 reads CSASQRASGANVLTF. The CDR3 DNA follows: TGCAGTGCTTCACAGAGGGCCTCTGGGGCCAACGTCCTGACTTTC.

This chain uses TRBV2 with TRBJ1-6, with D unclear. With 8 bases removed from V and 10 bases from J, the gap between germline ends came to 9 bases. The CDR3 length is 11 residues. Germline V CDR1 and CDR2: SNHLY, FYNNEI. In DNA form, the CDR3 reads TGTGCCAGCGGGGTGCAATCACCCCTCCACTTT. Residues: CASGVQSPLHF.

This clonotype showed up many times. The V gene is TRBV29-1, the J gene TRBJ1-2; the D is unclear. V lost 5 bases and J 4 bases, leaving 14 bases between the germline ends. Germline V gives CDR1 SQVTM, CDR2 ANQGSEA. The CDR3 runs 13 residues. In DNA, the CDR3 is TGCAGCGTTAATCCAAGGGTTGGCTATGGCTACACCTTC. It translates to CSVNPRVGYGYTF. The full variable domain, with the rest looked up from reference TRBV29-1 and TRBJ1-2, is SAVISQKPSRDICQRGTSLTIQCQVDSQVTMMFWYRQQPGQSLTLIATANQGSEATYESGFVIDKFPISRPNLTFSTLTVSNMSPEDSSIYLCSVNPRVGYGYTFGSGTRLTVV.

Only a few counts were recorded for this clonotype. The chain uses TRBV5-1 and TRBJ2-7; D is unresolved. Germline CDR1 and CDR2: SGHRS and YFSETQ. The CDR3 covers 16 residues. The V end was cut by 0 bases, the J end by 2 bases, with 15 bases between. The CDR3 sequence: CASSLEVGGRAYEQYF. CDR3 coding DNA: TGCGCCAGCAGCTTGGAGGTTGGTGGCAGAGCCTACGAGCAGTACTTC. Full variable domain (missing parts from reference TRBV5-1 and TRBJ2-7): KAGVTQTPRYLIKTRGQQVTLSCSPISGHRSVSWYQQTPGQGLQFLFEYFSETQRNKGNFPGRFSGRQFSNSRSEMNVSTLELGDSALYLCASSLEVGGRAYEQYFGPGTRLTVT.

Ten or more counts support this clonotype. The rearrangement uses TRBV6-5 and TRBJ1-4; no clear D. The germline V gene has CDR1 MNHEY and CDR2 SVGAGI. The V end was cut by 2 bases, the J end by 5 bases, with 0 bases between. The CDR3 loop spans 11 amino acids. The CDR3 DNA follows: TGTGCCAGCAGTTACAATGAAAAACTGTTTTTT. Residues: CASSYNEKLFF.

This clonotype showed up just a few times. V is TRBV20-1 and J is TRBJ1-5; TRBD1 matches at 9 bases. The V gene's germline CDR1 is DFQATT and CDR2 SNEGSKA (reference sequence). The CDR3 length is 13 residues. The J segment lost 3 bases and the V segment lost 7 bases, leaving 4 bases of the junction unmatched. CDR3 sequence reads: CSGWTGVNQPQHF. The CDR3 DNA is TGCAGTGGTTGGACAGGGGTCAATCAGCCCCAGCATTTT.

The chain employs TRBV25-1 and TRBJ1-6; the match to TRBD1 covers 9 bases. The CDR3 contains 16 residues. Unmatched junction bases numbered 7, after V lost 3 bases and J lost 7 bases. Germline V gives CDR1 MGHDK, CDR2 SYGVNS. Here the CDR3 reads CASSESGTGYNSPLHF. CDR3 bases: TGTGCCAGCAGTGAGTCCGGGACAGGGTACAATTCACCCCTCCACTTT.

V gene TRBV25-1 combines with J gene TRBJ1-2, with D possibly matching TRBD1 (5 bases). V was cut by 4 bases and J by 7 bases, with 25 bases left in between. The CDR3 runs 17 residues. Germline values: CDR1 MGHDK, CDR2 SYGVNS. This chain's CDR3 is CASSADKGRLQQGGYTF. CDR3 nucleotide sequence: TGTGCCAGCAGTGCTGACAAGGGACGCCTACAACAAGGTGGCTACACCTTC.

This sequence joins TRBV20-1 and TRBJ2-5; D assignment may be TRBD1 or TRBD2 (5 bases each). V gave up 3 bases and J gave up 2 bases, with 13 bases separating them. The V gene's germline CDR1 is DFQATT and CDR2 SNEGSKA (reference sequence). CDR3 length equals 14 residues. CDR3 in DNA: TGCAGTGCTAGTTTCGGGGCACGGCAAGAGACCCAGTACTTC. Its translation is CSASFGARQETQYF.

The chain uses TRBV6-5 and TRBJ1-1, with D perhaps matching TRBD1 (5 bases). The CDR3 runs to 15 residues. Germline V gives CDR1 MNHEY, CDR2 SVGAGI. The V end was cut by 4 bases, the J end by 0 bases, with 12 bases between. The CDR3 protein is CASSSDRLLNTEAFF. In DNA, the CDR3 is TGTGCCAGCAGTTCAGACAGATTACTGAACACTGAAGCTTTCTTT.

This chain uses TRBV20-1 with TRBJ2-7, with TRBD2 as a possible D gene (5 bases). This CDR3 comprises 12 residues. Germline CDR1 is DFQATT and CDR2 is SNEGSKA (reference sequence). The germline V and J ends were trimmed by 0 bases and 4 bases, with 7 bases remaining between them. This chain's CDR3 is CSARDGEYEQYF. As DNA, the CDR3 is TGCAGTGCTAGAGATGGGGAGTACGAGCAGTACTTC.

DNA for the CDR3: TGTGCCAGCAGTTACCTAGCGGGGGGATCCTACGAGCAGTACTTC. Protein: CASSYLAGGSYEQYF. The V and J genes are TRBV6-5 and TRBJ2-7; 11 bases map to TRBD2. From germline, CDR1 is MNHEY and CDR2 SVGAGI. The trim removed 2 bases at V and 1 base at J, leaving 1 base unmatched. CDR3 length equals 15 residues.

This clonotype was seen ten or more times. The CDR3 here is CSVGGRQGVIYEQYF. Here the CDR3 DNA reads TGCAGCGTTGGAGGGCGACAGGGGGTTATCTACGAGCAGTACTTC. This chain uses TRBV29-1 with TRBJ2-7, with 9 nucleotides matching TRBD1. Germline CDR1 and CDR2: SQVTM and ANQGSEA. This CDR3 has 15 residues. The V gene end was trimmed by 4 bases and the J gene end by 3 bases; junction bases not matched to a gene: 10.

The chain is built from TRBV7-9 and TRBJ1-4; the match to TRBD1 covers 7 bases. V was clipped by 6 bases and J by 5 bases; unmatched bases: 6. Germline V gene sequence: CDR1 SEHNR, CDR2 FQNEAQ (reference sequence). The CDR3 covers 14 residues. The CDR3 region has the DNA TGTGCCAGCAGTTGGACAGGACCAAATGAAAAACTGTTTTTT. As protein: CASSWTGPNEKLFF.

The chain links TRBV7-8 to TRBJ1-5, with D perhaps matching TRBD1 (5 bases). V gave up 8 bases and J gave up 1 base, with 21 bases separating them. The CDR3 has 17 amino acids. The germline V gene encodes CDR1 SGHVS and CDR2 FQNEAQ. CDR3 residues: CASSPSGTTTSNQPQHF. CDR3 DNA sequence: TGTGCCAGCTCACCATCAGGGACCACCACCAGCAATCAGCCCCAGCATTTT.

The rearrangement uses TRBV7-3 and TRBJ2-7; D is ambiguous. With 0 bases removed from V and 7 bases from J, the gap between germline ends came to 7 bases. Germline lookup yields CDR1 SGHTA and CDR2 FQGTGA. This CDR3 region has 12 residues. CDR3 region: CASSLTDGEQYF. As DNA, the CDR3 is TGTGCCAGCAGCTTAACGGATGGGGAGCAGTACTTC.

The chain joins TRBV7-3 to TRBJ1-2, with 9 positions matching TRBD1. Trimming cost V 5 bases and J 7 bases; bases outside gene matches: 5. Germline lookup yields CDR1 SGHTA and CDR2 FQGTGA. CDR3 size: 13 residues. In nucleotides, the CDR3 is TGTGCCAGCAGCCCTTGGACAGGGGTTGGCTACACCTTC. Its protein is CASSPWTGVGYTF.

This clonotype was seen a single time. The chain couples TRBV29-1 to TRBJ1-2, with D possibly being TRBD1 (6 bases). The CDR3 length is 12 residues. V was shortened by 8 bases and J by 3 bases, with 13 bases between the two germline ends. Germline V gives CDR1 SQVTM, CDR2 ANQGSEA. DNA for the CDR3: TGCAGCTTACTGGGGGCAGACTATGGCTACACCTTC. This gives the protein CSLLGADYGYTF. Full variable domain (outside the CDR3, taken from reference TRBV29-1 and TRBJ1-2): SAVISQKPSRDICQRGTSLTIQCQVDSQVTMMFWYRQQPGQSLTLIATANQGSEATYESGFVIDKFPISRPNLTFSTLTVSNMSPEDSSIYLCSLLGADYGYTFGSGTRLTVV.

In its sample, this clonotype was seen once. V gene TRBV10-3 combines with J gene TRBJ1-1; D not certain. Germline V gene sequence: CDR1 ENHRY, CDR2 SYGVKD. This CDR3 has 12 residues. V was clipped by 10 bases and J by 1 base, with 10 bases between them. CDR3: CATRTENTEAFF. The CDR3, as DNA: TGTGCCACCCGAACAGAGAACACTGAAGCTTTCTTT.

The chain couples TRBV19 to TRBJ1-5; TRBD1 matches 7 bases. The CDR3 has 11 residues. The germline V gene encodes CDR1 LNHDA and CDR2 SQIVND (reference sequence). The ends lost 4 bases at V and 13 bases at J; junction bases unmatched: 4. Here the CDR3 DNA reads TGTGCCAGTAGTAGAAGACAGGGACAGCATTTT. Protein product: CASSRRQGQHF.

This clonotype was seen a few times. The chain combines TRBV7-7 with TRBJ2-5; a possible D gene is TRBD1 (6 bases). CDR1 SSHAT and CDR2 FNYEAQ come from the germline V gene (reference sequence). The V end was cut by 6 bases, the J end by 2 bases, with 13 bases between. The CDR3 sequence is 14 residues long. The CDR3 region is CASSPQTGQETQYF. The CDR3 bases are TGTGCCAGCAGTCCCCAGACAGGACAAGAGACCCAGTACTTC. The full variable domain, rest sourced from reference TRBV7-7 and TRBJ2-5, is GAGVSQSPRYKVTKRGQDVTLRCDPISSHATLYWYQQALGQGPEFLTYFNYEAQPDKSGLPSDRFSAERPEGSISTLTIQRTEQRDSAMYRCASSPQTGQETQYFGPGTRLLVL.

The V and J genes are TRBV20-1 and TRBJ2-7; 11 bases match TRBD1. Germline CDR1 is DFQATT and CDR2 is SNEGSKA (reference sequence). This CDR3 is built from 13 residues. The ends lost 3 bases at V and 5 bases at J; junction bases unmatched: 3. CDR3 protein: CSASLDRGHEQYF. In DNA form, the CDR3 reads TGCAGTGCTAGCTTGGACAGGGGGCACGAGCAGTACTTC.

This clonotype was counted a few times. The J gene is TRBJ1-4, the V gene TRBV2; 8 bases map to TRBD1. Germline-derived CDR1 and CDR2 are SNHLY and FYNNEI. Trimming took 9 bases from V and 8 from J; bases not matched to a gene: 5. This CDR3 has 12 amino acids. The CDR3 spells CASGQGSEKLFF. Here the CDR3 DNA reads TGTGCCAGTGGACAGGGCTCCGAAAAACTGTTTTTT.

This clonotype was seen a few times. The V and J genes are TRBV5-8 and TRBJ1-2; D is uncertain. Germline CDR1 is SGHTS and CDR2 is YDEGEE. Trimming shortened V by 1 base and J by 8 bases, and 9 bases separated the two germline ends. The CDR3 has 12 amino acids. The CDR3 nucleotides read TGTGCCAGCAGCTTGCAGGAGGCGGGCTACACCTTC. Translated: CASSLQEAGYTF.